Sequencing of this TCR beta chain was carried out in a study of cytomegalovirus exposure and HLA in healthy donors. Study findings and constraints: By a later analysis, the bulk of CMV-associated TCR beta chains appeared HLA-restricted.

A multiplex PCR was run with 60 Vbeta primers and 13 Jbeta primers. Clones were sequenced by immunoSEQ multiplex PCR, and TCRdb holds only the in-frame ones, with some missing. Among 75,000 to 95,000 clones listed, around three quarters were seen once. This clone occurred a few times. Its antigen is as yet unknown. The source is a woman between 40 and 55 years old in good health and CMV-seropositive. The specimen sequenced was PBMCs.

The CDR3 loop reads CASSYRSNEQYF. The CDR3 DNA follows: TGTGCCAGCAGTTACAGGAGTAACGAGCAGTACTTC. The chain recombines TRBV6-6 with TRBJ2-7; D ambiguous. The V end lost 2 bases, the J end lost 5 bases, and 7 bases lay between the germline ends. The germline V gene has CDR1 MNHNY and CDR2 SVGAGI (reference sequence). The CDR3 consists of 12 residues.